Presented here are 28 T cell receptor beta chains from one specimen sequenced in a study of blood T cell repertoires in COVID-19. Sequencing used immunoSEQ multiplex PCR; TCRdb keeps in-frame clones, though not all of them. Among about 61,000 clones listed, 88% were seen once. The sample was peripheral blood. The receptors derive from a woman between 45 and 65 years old with active or convalescent COVID-19.

Only one count was recorded for this clone. The rearrangement links TRBV7-9 to TRBJ2-7; TRBD2 might be the D (5 bases). Germline loops: CDR1 SEHNR, CDR2 FQNEAQ (reference sequence). This CDR3 comprises 12 residues. V lost 3 bases and J lost 7, with 10 bases in between. CDR3 DNA: TGTGCCAGCAGCTTCGGGGATGTTGAGCAGTACTTC. It specifies CASSFGDVEQYF.

The CDR3 DNA reads TGTGCCAGCAGTGAACAGGGGGCCGATACTGAAGCTTTCTTT. It translates to CASSEQGADTEAFF. This rearrangement joins TRBV2 to TRBJ1-1; 8 nucleotides agree with TRBD1. Germline V gives CDR1 SNHLY, CDR2 FYNNEI. The CDR3 runs to 14 residues. Losses at the gene ends were 2 bases for V and 5 bases for J; bases not matched to a gene: 4.

V and J are TRBV21-1 and TRBJ2-5; the table's D call, TRBD2, has no DNA check behind it. TRBV21-1 has pseudogene status. There are 17 residues in the CDR3. CDR3 sequence: CASSKPRTSGDQETQYF. The CDR3 DNA reads TGTGCCAGCAGCAAACCCAGGACTAGCGGGGATCAAGAGACCCAGTACTTC.

This rearrangement joins TRBV5-1 to TRBJ1-3; 7 bases line up with TRBD1. With 0 bases clipped from V and 2 bases from J, the junction kept 8 bases outside the gene matches. The germline V gene has CDR1 SGHRS and CDR2 YFSETQ. The CDR3 loop spans 17 amino acids. The CDR3 DNA is TGCGCCAGCAGCTTGGGGTCGACAGGGATAGCTGGAAACACCATATATTTT. It specifies CASSLGSTGIAGNTIYF.

This rearrangement joins TRBV3-1 (or the pseudogene TRBV3-2) to TRBJ1-4, with D unclear. V was clipped by 1 base and J by 8 bases, with 5 bases between them. Looked up from germline, CDR1 is LGHDT and CDR2 is YNNKEL (reference sequence). The CDR3 is 12 residues long. CDR3: CASSQAREKLFF. The CDR3 DNA sequence: TGTGCCAGCAGCCAAGCGAGAGAAAAACTGTTTTTT.

This chain links TRBV5-1 with TRBJ1-2; 7 bases align to TRBD1. V lost 3 bases to trimming and J lost 0 bases; unmatched junction nucleotides: 5. The CDR3 is 15 amino acids. The germline CDR1 and CDR2 sequences are SGHRS and YFSETQ. Here the CDR3 DNA reads TGCGCCAGCAGCTCCGGGACAGCGTCTAACTATGGCTACACCTTC. Protein sequence: CASSSGTASNYGYTF.

The CDR3 region is CAGAEGAAEKLFF. CDR3 nucleotide sequence: TGTGCCGGGGCGGAGGGGGCGGCTGAAAAACTGTTTTTT. The V and J genes are TRBV30 and TRBJ1-4, with 7 bases identical to TRBD1. There are 13 residues in the CDR3. V lost 8 bases and J lost 7; bases outside the gene matches: 10. CDR1 is GTSNPN, CDR2 SVGIG, per germline (reference sequence). The full variable domain, with the rest looked up from reference TRBV30 and TRBJ1-4, is SQTIHQWPATLVQPVGSPLSLECTVEGTSNPNLYWYRQAAGRGLQLLFYSVGIGQISSEVPQNLSASRPQDRQFILSSKKLLLSDSGFYLCAGAEGAAEKLFFGSGTQLSVL.

This clone was recorded a few times. The chain is built from TRBV14 and TRBJ1-2; a possible D gene is TRBD1 (5 bases). CDR3 length: 13 residues. V gave up 1 base and J gave up 5 bases, with 8 bases separating them. Germline CDR1 is SGHDN and CDR2 is FVKESK. The CDR3 reads CASSQGTNYGYTF. The CDR3 DNA reads TGTGCCAGCAGCCAAGGGACAAATTATGGCTACACCTTC.

This clone was seen only a few times. The rearrangement uses TRBV2 and TRBJ1-5, with 7 bases matching TRBD1. J gave up 6 bases and V 1 base, and 3 bases lay outside the gene matches. The CDR3 loop spans 14 amino acids. Germline V gene sequence: CDR1 SNHLY, CDR2 FYNNEI. The CDR3: CASSEGRGAQPQHF. The CDR3 nucleotides are TGTGCCAGCAGTGAAGGCAGGGGGGCTCAGCCCCAGCATTTT.

The gene calls are TRBV11-2 and TRBJ2-1, with 7 nucleotides matching TRBD1. V lost 1 base to trimming and J lost 7 bases; unmatched junction nucleotides: 1. From germline, CDR1 is SGHAT and CDR2 FQNNGV. This CDR3 spans 13 amino acids. CDR3 residues: CASSLVTGNEQFF. CDR3 coding DNA: TGTGCCAGCAGCTTAGTGACAGGGAATGAGCAGTTCTTC.

The J gene is TRBJ1-5, the V gene TRBV7-9; TRBD1 aligns across 7 bases. V was pared by 1 base and J by 4 bases, with 4 bases of the junction left unmatched. In germline, CDR1 is SEHNR, CDR2 FQNEAQ (reference sequence). The CDR3 is 15 amino acids. The CDR3 sequence: CASSLGTGKNQPQHF. The CDR3 nucleotides read TGTGCCAGCAGCTTAGGGACAGGAAAGAATCAGCCCCAGCATTTT.

The V gene is TRBV6-6, the J gene TRBJ2-7; D possibly corresponds to TRBD1 (5 bases). This CDR3 comprises 12 residues. Germline values: CDR1 MNHNY, CDR2 SVGAGI (reference sequence). Trimming removed 7 bases from V and 5 bases from J, with 12 bases in between. The CDR3: CASKTARDEQYF. DNA for the CDR3: TGTGCCAGCAAAACGGCCAGGGACGAGCAGTACTTC.

The gene calls are TRBV9 and TRBJ2-2; TRBD1 matches 10 bases. The CDR3 has 16 residues. After removal of 4 bases from V and 1 base from J, the junction contained 4 bases not matched to a gene. Per germline, CDR1 SGDLS and CDR2 YYNGEE. The CDR3 sequence: CASSPRDRGNTGELFF. The CDR3 bases are TGTGCCAGCAGCCCCCGGGACAGGGGGAACACCGGGGAGCTGTTTTTT.

The DNA for the CDR3 is TGTGCCAGCAGTTCGGGACAGGAAGAGACCCAGTACTTC. Protein product: CASSSGQEETQYF. This sequence joins TRBV6-5 and TRBJ2-5; 8 positions agree with TRBD1. With V trimmed by 4 bases and J by 3 bases, 1 base remained unmatched. The CDR3 is 13 residues long. Germline-derived CDR1 and CDR2 are MNHEY and SVGAGI.

The CDR3 DNA is TGTGCCAGCAGCCCCCGTCGGGACAGGGTATCTGGGGCCAACGTCCTGACTTTC. Its protein is CASSPRRDRVSGANVLTF. The chain is built from TRBV7-8 and TRBJ2-6; 9 positions match TRBD1. The CDR3 contains 18 residues. V trimming: 5 bases; J trimming: 1 base; junction bases outside the gene matches: 9. CDR1 is SGHVS, CDR2 FQNEAQ, per germline.

V is TRBV5-1 and J is TRBJ1-2; a possible D gene is TRBD1 (5 bases). CDR1 and CDR2 from the germline V gene are SGHRS and YFSETQ. V was shortened by 0 bases and J by 5 bases, with 11 bases between the two germline ends. The CDR3 has 14 amino acids. The CDR3 bases are TGCGCCAGCAGCTTGGATTTGGCAGGGTATGGCTACACCTTC. Its protein is CASSLDLAGYGYTF.

V and J are TRBV5-5 and TRBJ2-1, with D unresolved. Per the germline V gene, CDR1 is SGHKS and CDR2 is YYEKEE (reference sequence). The V end was cut by 1 base, the J end by 1 base, with 12 bases between. The CDR3 is made up of 16 amino acids. In DNA form, the CDR3 reads TGTGCCAGCAGCTTGAGGAGAATTTCGTCCTACAATGAGCAGTTCTTC. This codes for CASSLRRISSYNEQFF. The full variable domain, with the rest looked up from reference TRBV5-5 and TRBJ2-1, is DAGVTQSPTHLIKTRGQQVTLRCSPISGHKSVSWYQQVLGQGPQFIFQYYEKEERGRGNFPDRFSARQFPNYSSELNVNALLLGDSALYLCASSLRRISSYNEQFFGPGTRLTVL.

The chain couples TRBV6-5 to TRBJ2-2, with D unclear. V was shortened by 2 bases and J by 0 bases, with 7 bases between the two germline ends. Germline loops: CDR1 MNHEY, CDR2 SVGAGI. The CDR3 has 15 amino acids. DNA for the CDR3: TGTGCCAGCAGTTACGTAGCCTCGAACACCGGGGAGCTGTTTTTT. Amino acid sequence: CASSYVASNTGELFF.

The chain employs TRBV21-1 and TRBJ2-7; the table's D call of TRBD2 was not tested on the DNA. TRBV21-1 is classified as a pseudogene. The CDR3 runs 18 residues. DNA of the CDR3: TGTGCCAGCAGAAAACAACTGGGGGGGACTAGCGGGAGATACGAGCAGTACTTC. This translates into CASRKQLGGTSGRYEQYF.

This clone was picked up one time. The rearrangement links TRBV11-2 to TRBJ1-1, with a possible D match to TRBD1 (6 bases). Germline CDR1 SGHAT, CDR2 FQNNGV. V lost 5 bases and J lost 0, with 16 bases in between. This CDR3 is built from 16 residues. In DNA, the CDR3 is TGTGCCAGCAGCCCTCAGGGGACGGTGGTGAACACTGAAGCTTTCTTT. It translates to CASSPQGTVVNTEAFF.

The chain uses TRBV5-4 and TRBJ2-3, with TRBD2 identical over 10 bases. Germline V gene sequence: CDR1 SGHNT, CDR2 YYREEE (reference sequence). The ends lost 1 base at V and 1 base at J; junction bases unmatched: 6. The CDR3 runs 17 residues. The CDR3 is CASSLSGLAGGTDTQYF. The CDR3 DNA follows: TGTGCCAGCAGCTTGTCGGGTCTAGCGGGGGGCACAGATACGCAGTATTTT. Full variable domain (rest looked up from reference TRBV5-4 and TRBJ2-3): ETGVTQSPTHLIKTRGQQVTLRCSSQSGHNTVSWYQQALGQGPQFIFQYYREEENGRGNFPPRFSGLQFPNYSSELNVNALELDDSALYLCASSLSGLAGGTDTQYFGPGTRLTVL.

This chain uses TRBV11-2 with TRBJ2-2; possibly TRBD2 for D (6 bases). With 2 bases removed from V and 6 bases from J, the gap between germline ends came to 13 bases. The CDR3 consists of 15 residues. Germline CDR1 and CDR2: SGHAT and FQNNGV. The CDR3 spells CASSLNLRRAGELFF. The CDR3 DNA sequence: TGTGCCAGCAGCTTAAACCTCCGGAGGGCCGGGGAGCTGTTTTTT.

The rearrangement joins TRBV6-6 to TRBJ1-1, with D perhaps matching TRBD1 (5 bases). This CDR3 contains 13 residues. Germline assignment: CDR1 MNHNY and CDR2 SVGAGI (reference sequence). V shed 6 bases and J shed 2 bases, with 10 bases lying between them. The CDR3 sequence: CASSPGGNTEAFF. CDR3 in DNA: TGTGCCAGCAGCCCCGGGGGAAACACTGAAGCTTTCTTT.

The genes are TRBV27 and TRBJ1-6; D remains unclear. Germline lookup yields CDR1 MNHEY and CDR2 SMNVEV (reference sequence). V lost 6 bases and J 2 bases, leaving 8 bases between the germline ends. The CDR3 covers 14 residues. CDR3 sequence reads: CASSSTPYNSPLHF. DNA for the CDR3: TGTGCCAGCAGCTCAACTCCCTATAATTCACCCCTCCACTTT.

The chain is built from TRBV10-3 and TRBJ1-1; D gene unclear. Germline CDR1 and CDR2: ENHRY and SYGVKD. The V gene lost 1 base and the J gene lost 0 bases, with 12 bases spanning the gap. The CDR3 length is 16 residues. DNA for the CDR3: TGTGCCATCAGTGAGTTCTCAGGTTCCATGAACACTGAAGCTTTCTTT. It yields the protein CAISEFSGSMNTEAFF.

The chain recombines TRBV18 with TRBJ1-1, with 10 bases fitting TRBD1. CDR1 KGHSH and CDR2 LQKENI come from the germline V gene. Unmatched junction bases numbered 15, after V lost 6 bases and J lost 8 bases. There are 16 residues in the CDR3. The CDR3 nucleotides read TGTGCCAGCTCGTTCTCTCCGGGACAGGGGAGGGAAGAAGCTTTCTTT. Encoded protein: CASSFSPGQGREEAFF.

The chain has TRBV19 and TRBJ1-6; D not resolved. Germline V gene data show CDR1 as LNHDA and CDR2 as SQIVND (reference sequence). The germline V and J ends were trimmed by 7 bases and 0 bases, with 16 bases remaining between them. The CDR3 sequence is 17 residues long. CDR3 in amino acids: CASTTTYLSSYNSPLHF. CDR3 nucleotide sequence: TGTGCCAGTACGACTACTTATCTGAGCTCCTATAATTCACCCCTCCACTTT.

The V and J genes are TRBV7-9 and TRBJ1-1; D gene ambiguous. Trimming cost V 1 base and J 0 bases, with 12 bases left between them. The CDR3 runs to 16 residues. From germline, CDR1 is SEHNR and CDR2 FQNEAQ (reference sequence). In nucleotides, the CDR3 is TGTGCCAGCAGCTTAGTCAGGCCCTCTGTGAACACTGAAGCTTTCTTT. Its translation: CASSLVRPSVNTEAFF.